What follows describes a single TCR beta chain. Its binding antigen is unknown. No much larger clonotype is one base removed from it; base qualities were not supplied. This entry belongs to a study of blood T cell repertoires in COVID-19 (dated by TCRdb to about 2020). As for the study more broadly: Collaborator samples came from the United States, Italy and Spain and covered acute and convalescent phases of COVID-19. The material from the prospective study consisted of cDNA or gDNA derived from T cells, B-cell-depleted T cells, or PBMCs. The dataset comprised deeply sampled blood TCRbeta repertoires from subjects exposed to, actively infected with, or recovered from COVID-19. A freely available public database, intended as a resource for researchers studying the immune response to SARS-CoV-2, is where the repertoires were released. The samples were drawn from two sources: the first 160 participants of the ongoing ImmuneRACE study, and over 950 subjects contributed by 6 global collaborators. A de-identified subject ID, COVID-19 status, age in years and sex were almost always included in the sample metadata. Where HLA class I and class II types were available, the types were taken from metadata supplied by the sample provider, not from assay-based typing. The investigation overall reported the following: The quantity of clinical and demographic metadata differed by source and by participant and was supplied without curation.

The immunoSEQ Assay, a bias-controlled multiplex PCR, was used to amplify TCRbeta CDR3 regions from genomic DNA. Concerning the study's data processing: Within the assay, amplification of reference gene primers was used to estimate how many nucleated cells each sample contained. To quantify the absolute abundance of each unique TCRbeta CDR3 rearrangement, sequence reads were collapsed and filtered. For each sample, productive Simpson clonality was calculated as the square root of Simpson's diversity index across productive rearrangements. TCRdb provides this immuneACCESS table in a form limited to in-frame rearrangements. Some clones are lacking; in checked studies, under half of them reflect an unresolved V gene, and why the rest are absent is not known. V and J calls and clone size are given by that table; D and trimming were obtained from the DNA. Recorded for this sample are 90,000 to 150,000 clones; 70% to 80% of them occurred a single time. About 2.5% of the sample rests with the top ten.

There are 13 amino acids in the CDR3, from cysteine to phenylalanine inclusive. Of the read, only the CDR3 DNA is kept; its 39 bases are in frame from base 1. The junction shows trimming of 4 bases on V and 6 bases on J, plus 12 bases between the germline ends. CDR1 SGHVS and CDR2 FNYEAQ are derived from the germline V gene. Collaborating institutions collected whole blood in K2EDTA tubes following their own protocols. Collaborator samples were shipped for TCRbeta analysis as frozen whole blood, isolated PBMCs, or DNA extracted from either sample type. Recombination linked TRBV7-6 to TRBJ1-2; TRBD1 is perhaps the D gene, given 6 matching bases. This TCR was sampled from a man aged 45-65 years with acute or convalescent COVID-19. Sequencing used peripheral blood. The sequence in DNA is TGTGCCAGCAGCTCGGACAGCTCTCATGGCTACACCTTC. This yields the protein CASSSDSSHGYTF.